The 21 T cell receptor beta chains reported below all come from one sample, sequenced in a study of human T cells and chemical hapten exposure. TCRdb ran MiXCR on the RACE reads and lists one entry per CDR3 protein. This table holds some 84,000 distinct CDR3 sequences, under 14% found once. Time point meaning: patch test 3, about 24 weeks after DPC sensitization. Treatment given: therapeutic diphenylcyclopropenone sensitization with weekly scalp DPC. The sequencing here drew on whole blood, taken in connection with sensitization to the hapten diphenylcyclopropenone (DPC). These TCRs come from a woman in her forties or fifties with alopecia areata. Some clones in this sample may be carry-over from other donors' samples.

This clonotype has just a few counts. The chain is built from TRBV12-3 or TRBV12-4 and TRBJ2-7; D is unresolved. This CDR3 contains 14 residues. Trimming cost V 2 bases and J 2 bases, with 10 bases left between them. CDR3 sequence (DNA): TGTGCCAGCAGTTTAATGGGTGATCCCTACGAGCAGTACTTC. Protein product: CASSLMGDPYEQYF.

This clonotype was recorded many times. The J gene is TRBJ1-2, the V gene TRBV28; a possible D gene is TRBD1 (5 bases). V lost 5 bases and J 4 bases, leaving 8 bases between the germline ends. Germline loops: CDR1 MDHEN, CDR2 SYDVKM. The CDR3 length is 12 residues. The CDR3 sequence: CASSGAFYGYTF. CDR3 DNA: TGTGCCAGCAGTGGGGCCTTCTATGGCTACACCTTC.

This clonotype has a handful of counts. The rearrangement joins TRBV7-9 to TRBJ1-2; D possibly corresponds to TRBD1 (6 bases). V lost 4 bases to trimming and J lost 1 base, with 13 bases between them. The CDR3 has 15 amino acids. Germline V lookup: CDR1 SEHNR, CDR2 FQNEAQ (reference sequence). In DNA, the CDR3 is TGTGCCAGCAGCTCTAGACAGGCTGATAACTATGGCTACACCTTC. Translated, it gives CASSSRQADNYGYTF.

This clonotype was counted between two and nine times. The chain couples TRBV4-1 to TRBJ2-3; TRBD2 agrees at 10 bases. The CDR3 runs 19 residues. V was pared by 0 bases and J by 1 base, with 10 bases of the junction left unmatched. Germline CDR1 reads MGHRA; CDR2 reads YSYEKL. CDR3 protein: CASSQDTSGTSERTDTQYF. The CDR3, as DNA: TGCGCCAGCAGCCAAGATACGAGCGGGACTAGCGAGCGCACAGATACGCAGTATTTT.

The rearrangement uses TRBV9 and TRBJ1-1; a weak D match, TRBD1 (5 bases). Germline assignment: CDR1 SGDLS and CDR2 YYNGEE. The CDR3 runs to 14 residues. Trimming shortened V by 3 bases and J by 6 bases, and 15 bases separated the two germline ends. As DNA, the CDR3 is TGTGCCAGCAGCGGGCTGCAGGGAAGCTCTGAAGCTTTCTTT. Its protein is CASSGLQGSSEAFF.

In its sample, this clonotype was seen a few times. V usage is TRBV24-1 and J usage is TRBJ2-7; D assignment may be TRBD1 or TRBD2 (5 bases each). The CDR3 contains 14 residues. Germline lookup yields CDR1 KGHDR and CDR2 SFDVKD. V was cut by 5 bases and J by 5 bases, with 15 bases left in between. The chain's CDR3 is CATSGSAWGNEQYF. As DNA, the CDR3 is TGTGCCACCAGTGGGTCAGCTTGGGGGAACGAGCAGTACTTC.

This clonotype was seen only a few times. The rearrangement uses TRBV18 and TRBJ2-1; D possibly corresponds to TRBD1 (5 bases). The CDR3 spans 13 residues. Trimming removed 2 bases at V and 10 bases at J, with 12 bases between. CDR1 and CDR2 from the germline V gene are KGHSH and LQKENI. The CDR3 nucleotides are TGTGCCAGCTCACCAATGTTAGGGGAAGAGCAGTTCTTC. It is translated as CASSPMLGEEQFF.

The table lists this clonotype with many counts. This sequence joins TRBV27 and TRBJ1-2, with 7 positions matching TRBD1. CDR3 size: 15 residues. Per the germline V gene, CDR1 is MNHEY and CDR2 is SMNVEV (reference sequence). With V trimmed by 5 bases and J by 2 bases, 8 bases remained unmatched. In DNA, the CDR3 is TGTGCCAGCAGTCTACGACAGGGAGCCAACTATGGCTACACCTTC. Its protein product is CASSLRQGANYGYTF.

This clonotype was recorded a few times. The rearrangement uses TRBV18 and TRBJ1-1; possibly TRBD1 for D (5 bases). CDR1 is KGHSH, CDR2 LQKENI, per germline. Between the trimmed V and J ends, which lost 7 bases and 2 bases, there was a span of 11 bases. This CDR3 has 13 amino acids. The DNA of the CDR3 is TGTGCCAGCTGGGGCACATTTAACACTGAAGCTTTCTTT. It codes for CASWGTFNTEAFF.

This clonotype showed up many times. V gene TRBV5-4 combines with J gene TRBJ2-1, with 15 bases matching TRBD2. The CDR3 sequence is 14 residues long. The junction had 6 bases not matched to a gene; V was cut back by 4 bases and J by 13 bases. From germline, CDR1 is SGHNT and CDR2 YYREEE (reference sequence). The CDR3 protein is CASSPGLAGGVQFF. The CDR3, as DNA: TGTGCCAGCAGCCCGGGACTAGCGGGAGGCGTCCAGTTCTTC.

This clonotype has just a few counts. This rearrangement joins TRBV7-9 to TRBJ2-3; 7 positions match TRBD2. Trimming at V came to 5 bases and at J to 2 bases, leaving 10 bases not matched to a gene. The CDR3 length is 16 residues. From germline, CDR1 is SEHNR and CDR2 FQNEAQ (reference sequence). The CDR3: CASSPITLAVTDTQYF. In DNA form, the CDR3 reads TGTGCCAGCAGCCCTATTACCCTAGCGGTCACAGATACGCAGTATTTT.

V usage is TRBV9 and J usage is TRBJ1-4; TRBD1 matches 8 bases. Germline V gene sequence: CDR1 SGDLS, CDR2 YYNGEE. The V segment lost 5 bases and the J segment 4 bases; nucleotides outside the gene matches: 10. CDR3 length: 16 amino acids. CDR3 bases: TGTGCCAGCAGTCGTTTCGGACAGGGAGGTAATGAAAAACTGTTTTTT. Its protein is CASSRFGQGGNEKLFF.

In DNA form, the CDR3 reads TGTGCCAGTAGTACACTAGCCGAGACGCAGTATTTT. Translated, it gives CASSTLAETQYF. The chain recombines TRBV19 with TRBJ2-3, with D perhaps matching TRBD2 (6 bases). The V and J ends lost 4 bases and 9 bases respectively, with 11 bases between them. Germline loops: CDR1 LNHDA, CDR2 SQIVND (reference sequence). The CDR3 sequence is 12 residues long.

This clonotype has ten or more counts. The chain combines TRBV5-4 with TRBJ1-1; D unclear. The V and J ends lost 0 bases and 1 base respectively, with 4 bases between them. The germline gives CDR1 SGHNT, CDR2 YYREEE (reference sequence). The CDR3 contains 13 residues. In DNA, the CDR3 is TGTGCCAGCAGCTTGGAAGCGAACACTGAAGCTTTCTTT. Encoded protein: CASSLEANTEAFF.

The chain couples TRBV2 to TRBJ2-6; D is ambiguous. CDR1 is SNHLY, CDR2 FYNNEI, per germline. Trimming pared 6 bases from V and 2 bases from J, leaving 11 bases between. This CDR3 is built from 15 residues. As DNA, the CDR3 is TGTGCCAGCAGCCTTGACCGGGCTGGGGCCAACGTCCTGACTTTC. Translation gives CASSLDRAGANVLTF.

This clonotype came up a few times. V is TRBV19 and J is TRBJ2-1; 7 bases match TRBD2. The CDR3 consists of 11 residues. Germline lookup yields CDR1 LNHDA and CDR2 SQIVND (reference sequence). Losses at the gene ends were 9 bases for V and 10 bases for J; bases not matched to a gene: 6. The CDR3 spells CASPRGEEQFF. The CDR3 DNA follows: TGTGCCAGCCCCCGGGGGGAGGAGCAGTTCTTC.

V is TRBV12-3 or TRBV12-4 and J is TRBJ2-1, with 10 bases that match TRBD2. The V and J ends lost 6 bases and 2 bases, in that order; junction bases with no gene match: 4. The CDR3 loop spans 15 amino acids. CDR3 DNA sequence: TGTGCCAGCAGCCTAGCGGGAGTGGCCTACAATGAGCAGTTCTTC. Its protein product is CASSLAGVAYNEQFF.

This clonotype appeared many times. The CDR3 loop reads CASSLERGTEAFF. The CDR3 region has the DNA TGTGCCAGCAGCTTAGAAAGGGGCACTGAAGCTTTCTTT. The V call is TRBV7-3, the J call TRBJ1-1, with D possibly being TRBD1 (5 bases). Trimming took off 2 bases at V and 4 bases at J, with 8 bases between the two ends. The CDR3 length is 13 residues. Germline V gene sequence: CDR1 SGHTA, CDR2 FQGTGA.

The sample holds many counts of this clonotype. Here the CDR3 reads CASSKGWVGTNYGYTF. The CDR3 DNA reads TGTGCCAGCAGCAAAGGGTGGGTAGGGACTAACTATGGCTACACCTTC. V is TRBV21-1 and J is TRBJ1-2. TRBV21-1 is reported as a pseudogene. The CDR3 length is 16 residues.

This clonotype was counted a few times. CDR3 sequence reads: CSAELVGGGEQFF. As DNA, the CDR3 is TGCAGCGCGGAACTAGTAGGTGGTGGTGAGCAGTTCTTC. The chain combines TRBV29-1 with TRBJ2-1, with a possible D match to TRBD2 (5 bases). Trimming shortened V by 7 bases and J by 9 bases, and 19 bases separated the two germline ends. There are 13 residues in the CDR3. The germline gives CDR1 SQVTM, CDR2 ANQGSEA.

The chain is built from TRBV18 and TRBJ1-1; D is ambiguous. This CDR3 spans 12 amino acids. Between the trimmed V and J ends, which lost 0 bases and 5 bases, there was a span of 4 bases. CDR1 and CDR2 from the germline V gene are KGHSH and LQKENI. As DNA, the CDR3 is TGTGCCAGCTCACCACCATTTACTGAAGCTTTCTTT. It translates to CASSPPFTEAFF.